The following is a T cell receptor beta chain sequence with its context. The target of this receptor is not known. No base-level quality is on record; no much larger clone is a single base apart. The sample comes from a study of post-analysis software for immune sequencing data (dated by TCRdb to between 2014 and 2017). In terms of the full investigation: Relapsing-remitting, secondary progressive and progressive-relapsing multiple sclerosis were recorded as disease courses, and subtype annotation was lacking for some patients. The patient repertoires were set against roughly eleven previously published healthy control repertoires from donors whose ages ranged from roughly 6 to 25 years. A subset of samples was prepared in parallel using single-end sample barcoding, then pooled and co-amplified after Illumina adapter ligation. What the research found in general, with its limitations: Compared with controls, multiple sclerosis patients had significantly lower normalized Chao1 diversity, a finding suggesting substantial peripheral T-cell clonal expansion. When samples were clustered directly using the F measure, samples prepared in the same batch co-clustered strongly, which prompted a batch-effect correction. Patients showed significantly higher frequencies than controls for a handful of TRBV segments, among them TRBV5-6, TRBV5-1 and TRBV20-1. The control group was slightly older than the multiple sclerosis patient group.

Library construction relied on PCR. Instrument on record: Illumina HiSeq 2500. Unique molecular identifiers were incorporated into TCR beta cDNA libraries to reduce PCR and sequencing biases. Some 500,000 cDNA molecules were obtained for every 1 to 10 million input T cells, so each molecule roughly corresponded to one T cell. Patient libraries were prepared and sequenced with the same protocol used for the earlier healthy control dataset. Within a given batch, samples were prepared together, multiplexed and sequenced on the same HiSeq lane. The paper's data handling went like this. MIGEC was used to process the raw barcoded reads, and molecular identifier groups with only a single read were discarded before consensus assembly and CDR3 extraction. VDJtools was used for post-analysis of the clonotype tables, with diversity normalized by down-sampling every dataset to the smallest sample size. In repertoire overlap clustering, CDR3 amino acid sequences, but not nucleotide sequences, were matched to correct batch-related cross-sample contamination. TCRdb trimmed the raw reads at Q25, called clones with MiXCR and kept productive beta chains. Each entry is one CDR3 protein sequence, shown with its most common DNA and genes. TCRdb's processing, not the authors', yielded these V and J calls. The sample table holds some 700,000 distinct CDR3 sequences, of which 55% to 60% were seen once. Around 11% of the sample comes from the top ten.

TCR beta repertoires were profiled from peripheral blood of 10 to 15 young patients with multiple sclerosis to demonstrate the VDJtools post-analysis software. The multiple sclerosis patients were children and adolescents ranging in age from roughly 6 to 15 years. The germline V gene (reference sequence) specifies DFQATT as CDR1 and SNEGSKA as CDR2. Counted from cysteine to phenylalanine, this CDR3 has 14 amino acids. Solely the CDR3 DNA is kept, with 42 bases framed from the first base. V lost 6 bases and J lost 0 bases; the stretch between them is 14 bases long. The chain is made from TRBV20-1 and TRBJ1-1; perhaps TRBD1 is the D gene, with 6 bases matching. This TCR was sampled from a girl aged 2-15 years with multiple sclerosis. The sample consisted of blood. The CDR3 corresponds to CSALGGGMNTEAFF. The sequence in DNA is TGCAGTGCCCTGGGGGGGGGCATGAACACTGAAGCTTTCTTT.